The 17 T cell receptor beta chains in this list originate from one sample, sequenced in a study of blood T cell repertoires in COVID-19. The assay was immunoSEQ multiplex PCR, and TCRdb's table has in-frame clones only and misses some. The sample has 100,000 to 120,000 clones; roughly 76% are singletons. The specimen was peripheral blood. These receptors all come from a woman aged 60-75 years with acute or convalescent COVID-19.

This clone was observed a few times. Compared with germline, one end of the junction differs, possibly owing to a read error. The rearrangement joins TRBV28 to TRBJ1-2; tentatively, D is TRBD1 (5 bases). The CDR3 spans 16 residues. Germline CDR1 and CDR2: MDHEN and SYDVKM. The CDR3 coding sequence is TGTGCCAGCAGTTCCGGGGGGACGGGGACCATCTATCGCTACACCTTC. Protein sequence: CASSSGGTGTIYRYTF.

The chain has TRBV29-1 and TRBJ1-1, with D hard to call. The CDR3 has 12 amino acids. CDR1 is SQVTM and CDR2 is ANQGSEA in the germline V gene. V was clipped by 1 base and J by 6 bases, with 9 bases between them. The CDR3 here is CSVEGHVSEAFF. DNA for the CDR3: TGCAGCGTTGAAGGGCATGTCTCTGAAGCTTTCTTT.

Here the CDR3 reads CASRGGGDNSPLHF. CDR3 nucleotide sequence: TGCGCCAGCAGAGGGGGGGGAGATAATTCACCCCTCCACTTT. The chain links TRBV5-1 to TRBJ1-6; possible D gene TRBD1, 6 bases. Germline CDR1 SGHRS, CDR2 YFSETQ. Trimming took off 5 bases at V and 5 bases at J, with 11 bases between the two ends. The CDR3 extends over 14 amino acids.

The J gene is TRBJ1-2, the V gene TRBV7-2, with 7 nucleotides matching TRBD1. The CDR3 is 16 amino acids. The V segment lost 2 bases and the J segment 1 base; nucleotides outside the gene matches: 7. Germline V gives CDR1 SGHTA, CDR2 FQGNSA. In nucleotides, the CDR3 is TGTGCCAGCAGCTTACCGGGACAGAGAATTAACTATGGCTACACCTTC. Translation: CASSLPGQRINYGYTF.

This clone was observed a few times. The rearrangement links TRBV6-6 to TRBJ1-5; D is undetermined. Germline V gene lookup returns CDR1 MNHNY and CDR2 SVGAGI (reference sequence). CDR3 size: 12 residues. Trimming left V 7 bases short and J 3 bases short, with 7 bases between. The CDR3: CASTLSNQPQHF. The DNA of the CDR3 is TGTGCCAGCACCCTCTCCAATCAGCCCCAGCATTTT.

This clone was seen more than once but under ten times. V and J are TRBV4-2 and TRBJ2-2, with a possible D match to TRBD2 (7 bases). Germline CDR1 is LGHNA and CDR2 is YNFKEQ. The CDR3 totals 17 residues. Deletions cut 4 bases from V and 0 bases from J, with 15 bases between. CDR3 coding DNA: TGTGCCAGCAGCCCAACGACCGGGGGGCCGAACACCGGGGAGCTGTTTTTT. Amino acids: CASSPTTGGPNTGELFF.

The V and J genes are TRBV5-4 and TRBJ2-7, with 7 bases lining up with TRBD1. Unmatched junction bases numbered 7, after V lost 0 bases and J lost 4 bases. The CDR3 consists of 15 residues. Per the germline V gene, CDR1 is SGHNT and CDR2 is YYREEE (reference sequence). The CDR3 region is CASSLGQGSGYEQYF. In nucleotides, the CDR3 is TGTGCCAGCAGCTTGGGACAGGGTTCGGGGTACGAGCAGTACTTC.

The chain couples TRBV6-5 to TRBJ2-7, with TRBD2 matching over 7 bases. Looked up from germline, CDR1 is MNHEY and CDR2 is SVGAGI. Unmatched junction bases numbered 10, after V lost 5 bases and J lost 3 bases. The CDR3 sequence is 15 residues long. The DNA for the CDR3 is TGTGCCAGCAGTAGAGAAGCCGGGACTAACTACGAGCAGTACTTC. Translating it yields CASSREAGTNYEQYF.

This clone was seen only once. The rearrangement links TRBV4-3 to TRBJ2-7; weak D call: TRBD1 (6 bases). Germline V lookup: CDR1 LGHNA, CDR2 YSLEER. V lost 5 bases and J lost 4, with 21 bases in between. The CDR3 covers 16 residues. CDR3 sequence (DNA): TGCGCCAGCAGCGCACAAGGGGGAGCCCTCGATTACGAGCAGTACTTC. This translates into CASSAQGGALDYEQYF.

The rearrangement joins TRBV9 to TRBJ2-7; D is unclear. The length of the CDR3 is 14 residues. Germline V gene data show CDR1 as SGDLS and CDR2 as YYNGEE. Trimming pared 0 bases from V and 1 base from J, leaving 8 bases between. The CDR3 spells CASSVVAGSYEQYF. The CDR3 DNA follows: TGTGCCAGCAGCGTAGTCGCAGGATCCTACGAGCAGTACTTC.

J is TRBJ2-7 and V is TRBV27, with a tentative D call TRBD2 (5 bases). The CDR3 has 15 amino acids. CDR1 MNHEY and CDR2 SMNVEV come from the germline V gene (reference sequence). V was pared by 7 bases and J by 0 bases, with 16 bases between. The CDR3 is CASKPGEGSSYEQYF. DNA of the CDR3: TGTGCCAGCAAACCCGGGGAAGGGAGCTCCTACGAGCAGTACTTC.

The CDR3 nucleotides are TGTGCCAGTAGTATTCAGGGAAGAGCCAATCAGCCCCAGCATTTT. Translated, it gives CASSIQGRANQPQHF. The chain links TRBV19 to TRBJ1-5; D is perhaps TRBD1 (5 bases). The V gene's germline CDR1 is LNHDA and CDR2 SQIVND (reference sequence). This CDR3 region has 15 residues. The V end lost 3 bases, the J end lost 3 bases, and 12 bases lay between the germline ends.

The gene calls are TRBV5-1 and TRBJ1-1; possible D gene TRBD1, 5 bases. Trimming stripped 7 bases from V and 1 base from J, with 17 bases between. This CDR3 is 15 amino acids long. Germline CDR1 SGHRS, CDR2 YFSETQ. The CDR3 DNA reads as TGCGCCAGCGGACCCGGGGGAACAGCGAACACTGAAGCTTTCTTT. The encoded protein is CASGPGGTANTEAFF.

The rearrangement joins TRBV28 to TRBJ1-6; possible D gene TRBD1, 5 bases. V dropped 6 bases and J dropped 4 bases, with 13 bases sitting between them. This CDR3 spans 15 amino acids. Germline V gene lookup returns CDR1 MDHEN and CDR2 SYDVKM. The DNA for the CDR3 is TGTGCCAGCAGCCCCGCGGGACCTTATAATTCACCCCTCCACTTT. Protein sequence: CASSPAGPYNSPLHF.

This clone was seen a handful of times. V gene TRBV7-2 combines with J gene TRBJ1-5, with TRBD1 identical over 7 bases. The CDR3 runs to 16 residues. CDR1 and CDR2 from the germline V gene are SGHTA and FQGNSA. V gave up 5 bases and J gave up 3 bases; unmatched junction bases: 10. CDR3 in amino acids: CASSRRTTGNNQPQHF. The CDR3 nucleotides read TGTGCCAGCAGCAGAAGGACGACAGGGAACAATCAGCCCCAGCATTTT. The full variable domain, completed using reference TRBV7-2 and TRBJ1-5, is GAGVSQSPSNKVTEKGKDVELRCDPISGHTALYWYRQSLGQGLEFLIYFQGNSAPDKSGLPSDRFSAERTGGSVSTLTIQRTQQEDSAVYLCASSRRTTGNNQPQHFGDGTRLSIL.

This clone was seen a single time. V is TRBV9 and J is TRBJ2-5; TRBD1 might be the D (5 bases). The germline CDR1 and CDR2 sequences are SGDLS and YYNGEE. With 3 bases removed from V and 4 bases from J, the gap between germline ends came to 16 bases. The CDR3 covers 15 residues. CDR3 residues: CASSATTGRGETQYF. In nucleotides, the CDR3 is TGTGCCAGCAGCGCAACCACAGGAAGGGGAGAGACCCAGTACTTC.

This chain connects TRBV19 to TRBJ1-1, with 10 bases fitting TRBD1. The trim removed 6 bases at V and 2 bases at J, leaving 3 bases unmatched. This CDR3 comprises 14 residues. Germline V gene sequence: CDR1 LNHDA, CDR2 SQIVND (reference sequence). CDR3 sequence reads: CASSRQGANTEAFF. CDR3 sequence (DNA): TGTGCCAGTAGCAGACAGGGGGCCAACACTGAAGCTTTCTTT.